The clone carrying this T cell receptor beta chain was counted a few times. Germline CDR1 reads SGHTS; CDR2 reads YDEGEE. The J segment lost 2 bases and the V segment lost 4 bases, leaving 8 bases of the junction unmatched. The CDR3 runs 17 residues. TCRdb used MiXCR to reprocess the RT-PCR reads, holding one entry per CDR3 protein. Here the sample spans about 680,000 distinct CDR3 sequences, around 14% being singletons. The origin of this receptor is a female donor in good health, serving as a healthy control. The sample comprised memory CD4+ T cells from blood. The chain recombines TRBV5-8 with TRBJ1-5, with 11 bases lining up with TRBD1. The CDR3 bases are TGTGCCAGCAGCACGGGACAGGGGGGATTCGGCAATCAGCCCCAGCATTTT. The encoded protein is CASSTGQGGFGNQPQHF.